This record concerns one T cell receptor (beta chain) sequence. These data belong to a study of T cell responses to AZD1222 COVID-19 vaccine. Second-dose schedules of about 4 or about 12 weeks were combined. Data came from immunoSEQ multiplex PCR; TCRdb stores just in-frame clones and leaves some out. The repertoire consists of about 120,000 clones, with approximately 92% occurring once and the leading ten covering 2% to 2.5%. V dropped 5 bases and J dropped 7 bases, with 9 bases sitting between them. CDR3 size: 13 residues. The germline V gene has CDR1 SGHAT and CDR2 FQNNGV. This specimen consisted of peripheral blood, obtained 28 days after the second AZD1222 dose. The chain recombines TRBV11-2 with TRBJ1-6; D might be TRBD1 (5 bases). This clonotype originated in an adult who received the AZD1222 COVID-19 vaccine. CDR3 sequence reads: CASSPGLNSPLHF. CDR3 DNA: TGTGCCAGCAGCCCGGGGCTAAATTCACCCCTCCACTTT. The whole variable domain, filled in from reference TRBV11-2 and TRBJ1-6, reads EAGVAQSPRYKIIEKRQSVAFWCNPISGHATLYWYQQILGQGPKLLIQFQNNGVVDDSQLPKDRFSAERLKGVDSTLKIQPAKLEDSAVYLCASSPGLNSPLHFGNGTRLTVT.